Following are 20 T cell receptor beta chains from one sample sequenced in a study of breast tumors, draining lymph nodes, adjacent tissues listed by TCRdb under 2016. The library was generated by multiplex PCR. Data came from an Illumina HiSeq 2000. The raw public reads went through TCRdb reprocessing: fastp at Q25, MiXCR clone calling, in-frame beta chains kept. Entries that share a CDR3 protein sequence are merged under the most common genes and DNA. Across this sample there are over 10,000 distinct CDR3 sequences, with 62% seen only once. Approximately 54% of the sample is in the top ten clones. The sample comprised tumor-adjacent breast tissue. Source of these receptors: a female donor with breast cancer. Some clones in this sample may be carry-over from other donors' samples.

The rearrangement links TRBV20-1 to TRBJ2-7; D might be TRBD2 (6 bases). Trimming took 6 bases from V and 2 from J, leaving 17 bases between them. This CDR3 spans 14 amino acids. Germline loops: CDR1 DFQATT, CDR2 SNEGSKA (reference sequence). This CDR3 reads CSAAGGRNAYEQYF. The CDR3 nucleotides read TGCAGTGCCGCCGGTGGGAGGAATGCCTACGAGCAGTACTTC.

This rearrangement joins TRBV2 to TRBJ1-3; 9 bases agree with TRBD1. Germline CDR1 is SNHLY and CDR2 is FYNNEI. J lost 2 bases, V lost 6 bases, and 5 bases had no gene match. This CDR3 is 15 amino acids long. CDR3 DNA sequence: TGTGCCAGCAGAGGACAGGGGTTCACTGGAAACACCATATATTTT. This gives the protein CASRGQGFTGNTIYF.

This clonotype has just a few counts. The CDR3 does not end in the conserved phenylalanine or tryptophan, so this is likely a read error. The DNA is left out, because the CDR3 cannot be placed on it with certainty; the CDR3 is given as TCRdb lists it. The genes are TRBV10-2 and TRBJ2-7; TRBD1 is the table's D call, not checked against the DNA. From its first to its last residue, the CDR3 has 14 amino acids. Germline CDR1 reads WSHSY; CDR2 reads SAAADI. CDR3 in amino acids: CASSEGGGGSRRSS.

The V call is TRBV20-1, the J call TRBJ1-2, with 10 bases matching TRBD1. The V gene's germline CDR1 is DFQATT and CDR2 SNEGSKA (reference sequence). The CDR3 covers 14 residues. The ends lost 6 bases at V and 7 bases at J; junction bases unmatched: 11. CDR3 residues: CSAGTGEVERGYTF. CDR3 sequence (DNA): TGCAGTGCCGGGACAGGGGAAGTTGAGCGTGGCTACACCTTC.

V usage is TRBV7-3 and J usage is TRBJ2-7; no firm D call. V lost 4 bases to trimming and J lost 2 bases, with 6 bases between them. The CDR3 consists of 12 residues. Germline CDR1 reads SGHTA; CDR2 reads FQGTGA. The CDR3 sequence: CASSCYPYEQYF. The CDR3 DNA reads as TGTGCCAGCAGCTGCTATCCCTACGAGCAGTACTTC. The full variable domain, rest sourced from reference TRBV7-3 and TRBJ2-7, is GAGVSQTPSNKVTEKGKYVELRCDPISGHTALYWYRQSLGQGPEFLIYFQGTGAADDSGLPNDRFFAVRPEGSVSTLKIQRTERGDSAVYLCASSCYPYEQYFGPGTRLTVT.

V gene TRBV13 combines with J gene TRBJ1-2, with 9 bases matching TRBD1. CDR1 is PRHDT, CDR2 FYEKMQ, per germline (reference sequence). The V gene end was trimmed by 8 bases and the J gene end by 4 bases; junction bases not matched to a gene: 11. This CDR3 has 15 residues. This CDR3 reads CASDEGQGSGYGYTF. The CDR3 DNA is TGTGCCAGCGACGAGGGACAGGGCTCCGGCTATGGCTACACCTTC.

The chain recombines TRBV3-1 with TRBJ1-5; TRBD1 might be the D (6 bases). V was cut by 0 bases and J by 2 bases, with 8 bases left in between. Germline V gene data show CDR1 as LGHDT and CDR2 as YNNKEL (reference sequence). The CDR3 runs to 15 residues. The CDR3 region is CASSQEAGGNQPQHF. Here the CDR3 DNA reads TGTGCCAGCAGCCAAGAGGCAGGGGGCAATCAGCCCCAGCATTTT.

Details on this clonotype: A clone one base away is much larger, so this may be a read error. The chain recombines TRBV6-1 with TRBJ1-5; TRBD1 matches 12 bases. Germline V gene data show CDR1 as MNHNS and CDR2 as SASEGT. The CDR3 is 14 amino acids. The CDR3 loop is CAGSGTGGDQPQHF. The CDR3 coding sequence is TGTGCCGGCAGCGGGACAGGGGGCGATCAGCCCCAGCATTTT.

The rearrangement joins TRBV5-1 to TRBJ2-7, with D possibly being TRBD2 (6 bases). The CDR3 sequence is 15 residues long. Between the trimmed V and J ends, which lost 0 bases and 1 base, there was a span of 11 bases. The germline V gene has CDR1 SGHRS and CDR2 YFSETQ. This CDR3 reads CASSLVRGGSYEQYF. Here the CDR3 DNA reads TGCGCCAGCAGCTTGGTGCGGGGAGGTTCCTACGAGCAGTACTTC.

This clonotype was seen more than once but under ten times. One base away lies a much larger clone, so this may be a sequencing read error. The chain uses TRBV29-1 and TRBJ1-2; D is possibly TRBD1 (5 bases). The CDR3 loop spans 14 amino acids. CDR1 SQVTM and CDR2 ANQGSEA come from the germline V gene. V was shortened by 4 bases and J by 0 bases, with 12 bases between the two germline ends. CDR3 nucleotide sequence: TGCAGCGTTGGGTCCACAGGTGCTAACTATGGCTACACCTTC. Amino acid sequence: CSVGSTGANYGYTF.

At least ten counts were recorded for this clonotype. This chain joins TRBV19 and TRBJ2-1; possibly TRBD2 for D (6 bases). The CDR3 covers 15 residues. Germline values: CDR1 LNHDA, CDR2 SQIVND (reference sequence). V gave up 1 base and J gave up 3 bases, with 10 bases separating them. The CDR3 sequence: CASSIGRGDYNEQFF. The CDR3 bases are TGTGCCAGTAGTATAGGACGCGGGGACTACAATGAGCAGTTCTTC.

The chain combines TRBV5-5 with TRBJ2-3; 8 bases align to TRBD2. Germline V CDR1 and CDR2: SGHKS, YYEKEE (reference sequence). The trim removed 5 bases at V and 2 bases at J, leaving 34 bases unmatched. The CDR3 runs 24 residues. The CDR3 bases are TGTGCCAGCAGGCCGGAGAGACGGAGACGGGGAAACGGGGTAGCGGGACACAACACAGATACGCAGTATTTT. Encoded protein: CASRPERRRRGNGVAGHNTDTQYF.

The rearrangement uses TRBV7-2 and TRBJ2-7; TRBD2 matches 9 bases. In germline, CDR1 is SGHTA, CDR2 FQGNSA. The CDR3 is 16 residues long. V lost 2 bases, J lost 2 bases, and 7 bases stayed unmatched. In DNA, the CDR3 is TGTGCCAGCAGCTTATGCGGGGGGGGGGGGGCCTACGAGCAGTACTTC. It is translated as CASSLCGGGGAYEQYF.

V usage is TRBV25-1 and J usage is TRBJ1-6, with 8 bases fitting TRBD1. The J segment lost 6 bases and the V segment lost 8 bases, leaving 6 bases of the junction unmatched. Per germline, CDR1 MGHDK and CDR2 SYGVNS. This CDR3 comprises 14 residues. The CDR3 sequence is CASLGQGRNSPLHF. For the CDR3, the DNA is TGTGCCAGCCTCGGACAGGGACGTAATTCACCCCTCCACTTT.

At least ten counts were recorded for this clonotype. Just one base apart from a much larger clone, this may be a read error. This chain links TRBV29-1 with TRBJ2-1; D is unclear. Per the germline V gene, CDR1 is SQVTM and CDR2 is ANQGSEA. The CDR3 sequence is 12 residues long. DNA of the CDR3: TGCAGCGTTGGAATAGGGTACAATGAGCAGCTCTTC. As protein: CSVGIGYNEQLF.

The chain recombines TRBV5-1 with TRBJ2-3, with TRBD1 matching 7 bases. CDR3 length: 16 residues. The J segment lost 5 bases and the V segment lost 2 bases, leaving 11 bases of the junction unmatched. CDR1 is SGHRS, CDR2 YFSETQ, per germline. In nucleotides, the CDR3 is TGCGCCAGCAGCTTCTCCTTACAGGGGTCAGGAGATACGCAGTATTTT. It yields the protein CASSFSLQGSGDTQYF.

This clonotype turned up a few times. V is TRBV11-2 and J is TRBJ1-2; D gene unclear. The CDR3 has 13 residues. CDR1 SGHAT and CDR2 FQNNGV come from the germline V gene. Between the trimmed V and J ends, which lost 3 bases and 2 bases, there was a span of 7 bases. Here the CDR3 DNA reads TGTGCCAGCAGCTTTGGCAGGAACTATGGCTACACCTTC. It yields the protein CASSFGRNYGYTF.

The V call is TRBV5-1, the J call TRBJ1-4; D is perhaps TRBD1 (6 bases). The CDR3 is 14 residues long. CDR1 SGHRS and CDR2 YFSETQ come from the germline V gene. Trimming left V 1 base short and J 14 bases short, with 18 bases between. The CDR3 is CASSLRAQGRKLFF. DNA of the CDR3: TGCGCCAGCAGCTTGAGGGCACAGGGTCGGAAGCTGTTTTTT.

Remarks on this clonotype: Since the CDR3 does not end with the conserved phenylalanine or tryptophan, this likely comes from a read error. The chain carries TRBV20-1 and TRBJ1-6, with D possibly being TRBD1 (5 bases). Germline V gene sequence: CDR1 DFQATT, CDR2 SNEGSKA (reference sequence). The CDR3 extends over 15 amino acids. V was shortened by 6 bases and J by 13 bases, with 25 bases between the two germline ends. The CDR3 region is CSALARGSRTSPLHS. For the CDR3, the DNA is TGCAGTGCCCTAGCCCGGGGCAGTCGCACTTCGCCCCTCCACTCT.

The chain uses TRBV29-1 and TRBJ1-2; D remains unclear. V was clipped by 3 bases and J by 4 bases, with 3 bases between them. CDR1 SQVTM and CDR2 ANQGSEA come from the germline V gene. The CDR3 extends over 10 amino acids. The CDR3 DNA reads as TGCAGCGTTGACAGCTATGGCTACACCTTC. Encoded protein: CSVDSYGYTF.